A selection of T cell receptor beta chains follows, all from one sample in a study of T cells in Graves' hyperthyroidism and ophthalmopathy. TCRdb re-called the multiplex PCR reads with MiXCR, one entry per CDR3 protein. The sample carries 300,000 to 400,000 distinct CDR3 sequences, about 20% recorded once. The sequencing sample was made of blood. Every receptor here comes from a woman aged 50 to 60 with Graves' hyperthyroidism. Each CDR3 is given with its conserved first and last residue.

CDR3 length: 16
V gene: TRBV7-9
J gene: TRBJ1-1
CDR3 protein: CASISAGQVGDTEAFF

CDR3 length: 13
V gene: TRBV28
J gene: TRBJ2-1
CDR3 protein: CASSRTGPNEQFF

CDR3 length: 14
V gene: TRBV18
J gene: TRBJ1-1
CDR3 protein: CASSPWQTNTEAFF

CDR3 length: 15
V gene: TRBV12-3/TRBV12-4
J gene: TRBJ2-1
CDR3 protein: CASSPGSGTYNEQFF

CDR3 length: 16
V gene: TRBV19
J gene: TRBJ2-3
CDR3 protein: CASSPNSGFDTDTQYF

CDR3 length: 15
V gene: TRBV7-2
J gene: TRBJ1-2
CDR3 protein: CASSASGSVGYGYTF

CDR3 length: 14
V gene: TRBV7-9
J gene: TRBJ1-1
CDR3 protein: CASSFGTVNTEAFF

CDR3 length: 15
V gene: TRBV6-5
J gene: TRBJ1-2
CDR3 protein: CASSYDSGIGYGYTF

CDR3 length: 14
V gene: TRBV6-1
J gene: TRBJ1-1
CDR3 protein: CASSSWTGRPEAFF

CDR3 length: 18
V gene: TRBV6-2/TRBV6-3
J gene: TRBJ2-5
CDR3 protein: CASSPLREAGGVQETQYF

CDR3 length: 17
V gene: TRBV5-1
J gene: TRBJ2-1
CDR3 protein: CASSGGLAGSVDNEQFF

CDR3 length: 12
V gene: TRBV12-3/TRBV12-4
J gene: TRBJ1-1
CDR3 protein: CAIAGRGSEAFF

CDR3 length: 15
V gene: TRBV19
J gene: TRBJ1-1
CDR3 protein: CASIGTGRVNTEAFF

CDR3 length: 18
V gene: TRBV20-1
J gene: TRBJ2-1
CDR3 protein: CSARGANAGPSSYNEQFF

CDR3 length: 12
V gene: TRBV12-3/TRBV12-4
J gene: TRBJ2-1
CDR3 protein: CASSLGWDGQFF

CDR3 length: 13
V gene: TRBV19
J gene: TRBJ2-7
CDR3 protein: CASSIGGSYEQYF

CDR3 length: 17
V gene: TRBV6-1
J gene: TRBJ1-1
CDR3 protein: CASSEAGVGAGSTEAFF

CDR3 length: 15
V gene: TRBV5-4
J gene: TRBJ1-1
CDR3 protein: CASSLYSDLNTEAFF

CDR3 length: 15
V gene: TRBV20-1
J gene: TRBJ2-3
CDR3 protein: CSARDRRQGTDTQYF

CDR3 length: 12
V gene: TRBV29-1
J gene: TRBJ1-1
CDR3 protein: CSVEGGEAEAFF

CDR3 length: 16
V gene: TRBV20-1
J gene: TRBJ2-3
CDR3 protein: CSARDPSGRAGDTQYF

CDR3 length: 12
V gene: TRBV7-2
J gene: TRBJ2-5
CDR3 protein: CASSGGAGTQYF

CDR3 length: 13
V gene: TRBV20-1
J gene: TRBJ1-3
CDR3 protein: CSARDPQGNTIYF

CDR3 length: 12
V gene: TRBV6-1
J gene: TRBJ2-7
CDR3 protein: CASSPTGFEQYF

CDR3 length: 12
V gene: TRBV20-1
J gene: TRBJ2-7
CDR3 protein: CSATDSTYEQYF

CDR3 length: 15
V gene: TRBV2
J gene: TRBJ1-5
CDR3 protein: CASSLRAGSNQPQHF

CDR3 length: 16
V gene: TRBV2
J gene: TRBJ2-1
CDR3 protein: CASSEAETSGSYEQFF

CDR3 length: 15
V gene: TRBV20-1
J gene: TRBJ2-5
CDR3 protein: CSASHTGGKAETQYF

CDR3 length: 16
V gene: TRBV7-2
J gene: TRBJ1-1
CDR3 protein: CASSLAGQGAGTEAFF

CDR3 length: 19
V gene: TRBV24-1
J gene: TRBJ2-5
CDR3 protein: CATSDSGLAGGGGEETQYF

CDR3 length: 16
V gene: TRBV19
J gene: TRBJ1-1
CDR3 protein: CASSIVRITMNTEAFF